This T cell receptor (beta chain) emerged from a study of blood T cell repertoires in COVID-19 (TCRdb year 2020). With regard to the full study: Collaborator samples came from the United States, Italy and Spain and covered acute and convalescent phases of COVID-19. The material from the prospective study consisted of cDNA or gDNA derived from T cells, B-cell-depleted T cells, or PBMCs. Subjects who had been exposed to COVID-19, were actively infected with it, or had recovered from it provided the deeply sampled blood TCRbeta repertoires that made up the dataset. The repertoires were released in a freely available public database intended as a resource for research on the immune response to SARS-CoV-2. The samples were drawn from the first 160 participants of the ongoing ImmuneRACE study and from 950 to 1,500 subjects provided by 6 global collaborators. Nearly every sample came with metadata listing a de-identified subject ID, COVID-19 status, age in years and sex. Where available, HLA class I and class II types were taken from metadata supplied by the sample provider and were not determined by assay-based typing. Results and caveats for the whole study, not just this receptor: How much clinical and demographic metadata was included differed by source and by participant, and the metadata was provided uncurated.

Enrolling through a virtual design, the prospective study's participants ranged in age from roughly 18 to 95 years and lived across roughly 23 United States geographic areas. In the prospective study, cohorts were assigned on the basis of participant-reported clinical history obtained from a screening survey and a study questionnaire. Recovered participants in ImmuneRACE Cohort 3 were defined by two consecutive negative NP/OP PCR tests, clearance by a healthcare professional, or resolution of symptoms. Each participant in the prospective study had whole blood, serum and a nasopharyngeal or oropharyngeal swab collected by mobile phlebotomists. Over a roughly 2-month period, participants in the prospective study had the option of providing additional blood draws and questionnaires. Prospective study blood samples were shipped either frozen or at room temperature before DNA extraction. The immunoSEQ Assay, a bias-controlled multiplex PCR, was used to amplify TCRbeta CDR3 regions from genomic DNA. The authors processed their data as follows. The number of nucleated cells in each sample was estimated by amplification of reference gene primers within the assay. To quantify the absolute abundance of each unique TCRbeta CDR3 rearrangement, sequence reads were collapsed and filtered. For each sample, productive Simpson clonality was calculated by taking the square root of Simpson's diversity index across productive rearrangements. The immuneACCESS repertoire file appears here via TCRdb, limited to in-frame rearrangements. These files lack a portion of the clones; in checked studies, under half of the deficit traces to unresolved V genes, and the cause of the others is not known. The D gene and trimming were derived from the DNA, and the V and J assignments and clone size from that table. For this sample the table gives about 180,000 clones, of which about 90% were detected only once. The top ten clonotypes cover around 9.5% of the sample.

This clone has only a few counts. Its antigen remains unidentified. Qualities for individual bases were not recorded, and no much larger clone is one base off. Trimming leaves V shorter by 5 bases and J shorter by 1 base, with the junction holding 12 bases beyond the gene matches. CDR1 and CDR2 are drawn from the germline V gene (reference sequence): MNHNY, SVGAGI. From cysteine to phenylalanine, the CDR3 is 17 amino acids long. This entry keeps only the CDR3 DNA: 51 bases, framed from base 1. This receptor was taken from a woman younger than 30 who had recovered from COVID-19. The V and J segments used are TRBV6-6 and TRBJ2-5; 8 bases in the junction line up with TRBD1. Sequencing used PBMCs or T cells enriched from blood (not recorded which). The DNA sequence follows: TGTGCCAGCAGTCCTAACAGGGGGGCTCCCCCCCAAGAGACCCAGTACTTC. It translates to CASSPNRGAPPQETQYF.